The T cell receptor (beta chain) described here comes from a study of T-cell memory formation after mild COVID-19 (dated by TCRdb to about 2021). The study in broad terms: TCR sequence clusters from the two donors were found to be largely donor specific. The cohort was made up of two young adult volunteers, one female and one male, who were previously healthy. T-cell clones expanding and contracting after mild COVID-19 in a couple of donors were tracked by longitudinal TCRalpha and TCRbeta repertoire sequencing. Beyond this particular receptor, the publication reports: Some responding clones were found in pre-infection memory, which suggests that pre-existing cross-reactive memory T cells took part in the SARS-CoV-2 response. From day 15 to 85, contracting clones showed balanced CD4/CD8 phenotypes, whereas a second wave of clones that expanded from day 15 to 37 leaned towards CD4+. Contracting CD4+ clones turned up mainly in the CM and EM memory subsets, whereas EMRA was where CD8+ clones were enriched. The second-wave clones that peaked on day 37 were not confirmed to be SARS-CoV-2 specific. Only two mild cases were covered by the study, and larger cohorts that include severe cases with pre-infection samples were considered necessary.

This clonotype was picked up a small number of times. Its antigen remains undetermined. One base away there is no much larger clone; base qualities are not given. Ficoll-Paque density gradient centrifugation was the method used to isolate PBMCs. TCRdb shows the sequencer as Illumina NovaSeq 6000. TCRalpha and TCRbeta cDNA libraries were constructed by 5'RACE with constant-segment primers, with sample barcodes and unique molecular identifiers being introduced. Trizol reagent was used to extract RNA from every sample. Libraries were amplified in two PCR steps, with a second sample barcode and Illumina TruSeq adapters added in the second step. Sequencing of the libraries was done on an Illumina NovaSeq, producing 2 x 150 bp paired-end reads. The paper's processing steps were these. The reads were demultiplexed and collapsed into UMI-guided consensus sequences using migec v1.2.7. With mixcr v2.1.11, UMI consensuses were aligned to TRA and TRB V and J templates and assembled into clonotypes. A clonotype was counted as expanded or contracted only when both edgeR and NoisET called the clonotype significant, with the noise models trained on biological replicates. edgeR calls used a false discovery rate-adjusted p below 0.01 and a log2 fold-change threshold of 1. PCA with hierarchical clustering of max-normalized trajectories of the 1000 most abundant clonotypes was used as exploratory dynamics analysis. The CD4 or CD8 phenotype of responding clones was assigned using the separately sequenced CD4+ and CD8+ repertoires. The public reads were run again by TCRdb, first through fastp at Q25 and then through MiXCR, and only productive beta chains were kept. When rows share a CDR3 protein, they turn into one entry using the most common DNA and genes. Here the V and J calls rest on TCRdb's processing, not on the authors' analysis. The sample yields roughly 320,000 distinct CDR3 sequences; under 30% were counted once. Approximately 13% of the sample is in the top ten clones.

The CDR3 runs 13 residues from the cysteine to the phenylalanine. Kept here is only the CDR3 DNA, which spans 39 bases and is read in frame from base 1. V is shortened by 0 bases, J by 7 bases, and the region joining them spans 8 bases. Per the germline V gene, SGDLS is the CDR1 and YYNGEE is the CDR2. The receptor chain draws on TRBV9 and TRBJ2-4; no confident D gene assignment can be made. Input material: PBMCs or a T cell subset sorted from them (not recorded which). The clonotype was recovered from an adult woman who had mild COVID-19 (a few samples of this study predate the infection). The sample titles of this study are shuffled in the database, so cell type and time point are left out; the donor was told from shared clones. The CDR3 protein is CASSVGGSNIQYF. At the DNA level, the sequence is TGTGCCAGCAGCGTAGGGGGTAGTAACATTCAGTACTTC.